The sequence of this TCR beta chain was determined in a study of CD8 T cells in ankylosing spondylitis (dated by TCRdb to about 2017). With respect to the entire study: To find TCR variants linked to disease, the study profiled T cell receptor beta repertoires in ankylosing spondylitis patients and healthy donors. Peripheral blood was sampled, and synovial fluid was additionally collected from ankylosing spondylitis patients. In total, the full study cohort was made up of 108 healthy donors and 25 ankylosing spondylitis patients. Findings and caveats that apply to the study as a whole: In peripheral blood, the disease-linked clones were found at relatively low frequencies and had a CD8+ phenotype. A TCR beta motif made up of several highly homologous amino acid variants appeared to be characteristic of blood from ankylosing spondylitis patients. Some motif variants had previously been reported in the synovial fluid and blood of reactive arthritis patients, which suggests shared mechanisms of disease initiation. The disease-linked clones were reported to be significantly enriched in matched synovial fluid samples from ankylosing spondylitis patients.

The CDR3 runs 14 residues from the cysteine to the phenylalanine. Solely the CDR3 DNA is kept, with 42 bases framed from the first base. CDR1 and CDR2 are drawn from the germline V gene (reference sequence): LNHDA, SQIVND. V loses 6 bases of germline sequence and J loses 3 bases, and the interval between the two ends is 12 bases. This clonotype came up a few times. No antigen is known for it. Base qualities are missing; no much larger clone stands one base away. The listed sequencing device is Illumina HiSeq 2500. Quantitative 5'-RACE with molecular barcodes was the method used to prepare the TCR beta libraries. In the paper's pipeline: To identify disease-linked TCR variants, a new computational method was used, one built on a probabilistic model of VDJ rearrangement. Using fastp at Q25 and MiXCR, TCRdb reprocessed the public reads and kept productive beta chains. Every entry covers one CDR3 protein and lists the most common genes and DNA from its rows. These V and J calls derive from TCRdb rather than the authors' analysis. The sample table holds about 400,000 distinct CDR3 sequences, of which about a fifth were seen once. About 15% of the sample is in the top ten clones.

The sequence was obtained from a male donor with ankylosing spondylitis. The chain is assembled from TRBV19 and TRBJ1-5, with the D gene call left open. Sequenced input: blood, either unsorted or a sorted T cell fraction (not recorded which). In nucleotides, the sequence is TGTGCCAGTAGCACGGACGGTTACAATCAGCCCCAGCATTTT. Its amino acids are CASSTDGYNQPQHF.